This entry describes one T cell receptor (beta chain). This record belongs to a study of blood T cell repertoires in COVID-19. In the study overall: Samples taken during acute and convalescent COVID-19 were collected in the United States, Italy and Spain.

The CDR3 loop spans 17 amino acids. The V gene's germline CDR1 is LGHDT and CDR2 YNNKEL (reference sequence). The ends lost 1 base at V and 1 base at J; junction bases unmatched: 4. The authors' processing: Counts of nucleated cells, estimated from reference gene primer amplification, were obtained. The table came from immunoSEQ multiplex PCR; TCRdb's copy has only in-frame clones and leaves some out. Clone size and V and J calls were adopted from that table, with D and trimming inferred from the DNA. The table shows 90,000 to 130,000 clones, with about 85% occurring only once. The receptor's source is a human donor in a cohort sampled during active COVID-19. The material sequenced was peripheral blood. The chain combines TRBV3-1 (or the pseudogene TRBV3-2) with TRBJ2-4; TRBD2 matches at 10 bases. The CDR3 region has the DNA TGTGCCAGCAGCCAAGCGGGACTAGCGACCGCCAAAAACATTCAGTACTTC. Translated, it gives CASSQAGLATAKNIQYF.